This T cell receptor (beta chain) was sequenced during a study of T-cell reconstitution after alpha-beta-depleted transplantation in children. The CDR3 covers 14 residues. The germline V gene encodes CDR1 SGDLS and CDR2 YYNGEE. Turning to this clonotype: The antigen is not known. The germline gene is not matched at one end of the junction; a read error may be the cause.

Study results and caveats: A year had passed since transplant, and T-cell counts and diversity by then came mostly from newly produced T cells.

Unique molecular identifiers were incorporated when the TCRbeta library was constructed. MiXCR, run by TCRdb on the PCR reads, gives a single entry per CDR3 protein. The data contain fewer than 1 million distinct CDR3 sequences, 16% of them singletons. J is TRBJ2-2 and V is TRBV9; no clear D gene. The sequence was collected from a male patient younger than 18 who had a stem cell transplant for acute lymphoblastic leukemia, so the T cells may come from the graft donor. The sample here was PBMCs, mostly from graft donor cells, taken 360 days after TCRalphabeta/CD19-depleted stem cell transplant. The CDR3 spells CASSPASNAGELFF. The CDR3 DNA sequence: TGTGCCAGCAGTCCCGCGTCGAACGCCGGGGAGCTGTTTTTT.